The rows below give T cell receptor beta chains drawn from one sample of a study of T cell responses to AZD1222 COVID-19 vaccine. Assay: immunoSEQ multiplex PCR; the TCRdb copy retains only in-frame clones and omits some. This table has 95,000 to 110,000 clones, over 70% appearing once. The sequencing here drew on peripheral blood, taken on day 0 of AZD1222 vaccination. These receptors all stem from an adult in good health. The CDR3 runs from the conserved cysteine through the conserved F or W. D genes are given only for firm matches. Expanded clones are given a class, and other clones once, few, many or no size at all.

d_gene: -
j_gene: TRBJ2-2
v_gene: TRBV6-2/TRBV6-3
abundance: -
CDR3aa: CASSYGTGRPGELFF
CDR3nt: TGTGCCAGCAGTTACGGGACGGGACGCCCCGGGGAGCTGTTTTTT

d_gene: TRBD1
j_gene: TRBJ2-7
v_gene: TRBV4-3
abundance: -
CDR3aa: CASSLYPGQGYEQYF
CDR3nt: TGCGCCAGCAGCCTCTACCCGGGACAGGGCTACGAGCAGTACTTC

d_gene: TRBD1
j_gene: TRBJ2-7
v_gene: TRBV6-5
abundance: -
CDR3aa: CASSLGQGASYEQYF
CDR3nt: TGTGCCAGCAGCCTGGGACAGGGGGCGTCCTACGAGCAGTACTTC

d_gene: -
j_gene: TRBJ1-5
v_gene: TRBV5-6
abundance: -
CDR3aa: CASSFRQISNQPQHF
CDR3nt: TGTGCCAGCAGCTTCCGACAGATTAGCAATCAGCCCCAGCATTTT

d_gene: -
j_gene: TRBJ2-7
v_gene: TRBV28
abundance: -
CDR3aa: CASSSDTATYEQYF
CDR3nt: TGTGCCAGCAGTTCAGACACCGCGACCTACGAGCAGTACTTC

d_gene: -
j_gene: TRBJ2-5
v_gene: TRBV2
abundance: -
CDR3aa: CASRSDFQETQYF
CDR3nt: TGTGCCAGCAGGAGCGACTTCCAAGAGACCCAGTACTTC

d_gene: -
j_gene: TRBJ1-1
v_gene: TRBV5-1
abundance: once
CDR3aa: CASSEVNTEAFF
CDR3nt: TGCGCCAGCTCGGAGGTGAACACTGAAGCTTTCTTT

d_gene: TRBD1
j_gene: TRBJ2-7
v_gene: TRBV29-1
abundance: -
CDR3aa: CSVEAPGTGFNEQYF
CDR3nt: TGCAGCGTTGAAGCACCCGGGACAGGGTTTAACGAGCAGTACTTC

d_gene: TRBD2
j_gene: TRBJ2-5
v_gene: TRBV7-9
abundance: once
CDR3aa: CASSGSGGGRETQYF
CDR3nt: TGTGCCAGCAGCGGTAGCGGGGGGGGAAGAGAGACCCAGTACTTC

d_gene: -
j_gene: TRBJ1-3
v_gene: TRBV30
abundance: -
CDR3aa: CAWSGLLSGNTIYF
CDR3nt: TGTGCCTGGAGTGGACTGCTCTCTGGAAACACCATATATTTT

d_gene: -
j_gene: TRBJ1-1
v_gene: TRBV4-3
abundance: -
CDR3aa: CASSLSGGWNTEAFF
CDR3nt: TGCGCCAGCAGCTTAAGCGGGGGGTGGAACACTGAAGCTTTCTTT

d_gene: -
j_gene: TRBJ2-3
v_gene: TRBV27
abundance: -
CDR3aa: CASSLGSDTQYF
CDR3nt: TGTGCCAGCAGTTTGGGCTCGGATACGCAGTATTTT

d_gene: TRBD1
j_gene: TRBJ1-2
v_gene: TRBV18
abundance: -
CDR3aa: CASSPPGTGRNYGYTF
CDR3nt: TGTGCCAGCTCACCCCCCGGGACAGGGCGGAACTATGGCTACACCTTC

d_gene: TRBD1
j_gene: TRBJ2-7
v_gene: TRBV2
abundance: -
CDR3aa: CASSLRDRVGHEQYF
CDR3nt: TGTGCCAGCAGTCTCCGGGACAGGGTAGGGCACGAGCAGTACTTC

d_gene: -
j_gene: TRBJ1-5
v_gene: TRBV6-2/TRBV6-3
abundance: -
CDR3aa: CASSFDTLKRSNQPQHF
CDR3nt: TGTGCCAGCAGTTTCGATACTTTGAAACGTAGCAATCAGCCCCAGCATTTT

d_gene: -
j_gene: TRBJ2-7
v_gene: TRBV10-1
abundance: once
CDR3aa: CASSESTSSYEQYF
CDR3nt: TGCGCCAGCAGTGAGTCGACCAGCTCCTACGAGCAGTACTTC

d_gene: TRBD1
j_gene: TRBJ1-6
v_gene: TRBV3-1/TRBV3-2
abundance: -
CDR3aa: CASSDRGLLGSPLHF
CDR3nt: TGTGCCAGCAGCGACAGGGGGCTTTTGGGGTCACCCCTCCACTTT

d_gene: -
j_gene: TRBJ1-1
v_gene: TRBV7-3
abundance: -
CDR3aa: CASSLGGGTEAFF
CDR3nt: TGTGCCAGCAGCTTAGGAGGCGGGACTGAAGCTTTCTTT

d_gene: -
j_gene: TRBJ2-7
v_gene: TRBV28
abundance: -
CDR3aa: CASSPQGYEQYF
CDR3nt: TGTGCCAGCAGTCCCCAGGGCTACGAGCAGTACTTC

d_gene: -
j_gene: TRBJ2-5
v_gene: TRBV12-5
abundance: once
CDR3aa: CASARGTLFQETQYF
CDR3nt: TGTGCTAGTGCCCGGGGTACCTTATTCCAAGAGACCCAGTACTTC

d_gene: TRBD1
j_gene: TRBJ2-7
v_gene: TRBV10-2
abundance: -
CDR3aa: CASSESKTGGPYEQYF
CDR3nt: TGCGCCAGCAGTGAGTCTAAGACAGGGGGTCCCTACGAGCAGTACTTC

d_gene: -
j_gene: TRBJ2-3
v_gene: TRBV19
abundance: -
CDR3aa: CASSMSGEDTQYF
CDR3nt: TGTGCCAGTAGTATGTCAGGGGAGGATACGCAGTATTTT

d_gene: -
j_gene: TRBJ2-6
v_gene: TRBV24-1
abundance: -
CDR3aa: CATSDPRTGSSGANVLTF
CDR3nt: TGTGCCACCAGTGATCCCCGGACGGGTTCCTCCGGGGCCAACGTCCTGACTTTC

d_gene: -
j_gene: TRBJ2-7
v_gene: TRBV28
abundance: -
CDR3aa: CASRGGERYEQYF
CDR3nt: TGTGCCAGCAGGGGCGGGGAACGCTACGAGCAGTACTTC

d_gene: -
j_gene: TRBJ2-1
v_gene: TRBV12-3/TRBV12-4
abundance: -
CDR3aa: CASGKNNEQFF
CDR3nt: TGTGCCAGCGGAAAGAATAATGAGCAGTTCTTC

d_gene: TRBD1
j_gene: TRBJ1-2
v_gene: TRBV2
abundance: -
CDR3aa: CASSSDRVNYGYTF
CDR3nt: TGTGCCAGCAGTTCCGACAGGGTTAACTATGGCTACACCTTC

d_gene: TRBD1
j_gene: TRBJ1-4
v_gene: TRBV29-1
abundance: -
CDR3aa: CSVSGTADEKLFF
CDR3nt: TGCAGCGTTTCCGGGACAGCCGATGAAAAACTGTTTTTT

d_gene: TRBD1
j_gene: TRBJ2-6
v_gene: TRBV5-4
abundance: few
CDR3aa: CASSLSTGGTGANVLTF
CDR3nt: TGTGCCAGCAGCTTGTCGACAGGGGGCACTGGGGCCAACGTCCTGACTTTC

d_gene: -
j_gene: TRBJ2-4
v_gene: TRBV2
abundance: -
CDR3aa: CASSVRLRAKNIQYF
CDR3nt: TGTGCCAGCAGTGTGCGACTTAGAGCCAAAAACATTCAGTACTTC

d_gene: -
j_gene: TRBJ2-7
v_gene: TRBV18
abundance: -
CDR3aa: CASSPGAYEQYF
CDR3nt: TGTGCCAGCTCACCGGGCGCTTACGAGCAGTACTTC

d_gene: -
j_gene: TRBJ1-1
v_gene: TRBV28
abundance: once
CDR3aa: CASTKGLTEAFF
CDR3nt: TGTGCCAGCACGAAGGGGCTCACTGAAGCTTTCTTT

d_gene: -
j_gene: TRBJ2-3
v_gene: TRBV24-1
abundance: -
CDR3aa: CATSDLRTSADTQYF
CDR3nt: TGTGCCACCAGTGATTTACGGACGTCGGCGGATACGCAGTATTTT

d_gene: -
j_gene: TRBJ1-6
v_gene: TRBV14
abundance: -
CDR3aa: CASRSQGLRNSPLHF
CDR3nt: TGTGCCAGCAGGTCCCAGGGGTTACGGAATTCACCCCTCCACTTT

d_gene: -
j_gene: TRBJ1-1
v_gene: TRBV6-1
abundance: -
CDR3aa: CASSETGIGEAFF
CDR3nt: TGTGCCAGCAGTGAGACAGGTATCGGTGAAGCTTTCTTT

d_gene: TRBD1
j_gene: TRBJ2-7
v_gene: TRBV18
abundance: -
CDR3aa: CASSPRDRGSYEQYF
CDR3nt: TGTGCCAGCTCACCCCGGGACAGGGGTTCCTACGAGCAGTACTTC

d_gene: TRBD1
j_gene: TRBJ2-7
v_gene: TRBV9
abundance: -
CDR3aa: CASSAGTAYEQYF
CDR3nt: TGTGCCAGCAGCGCGGGGACAGCCTACGAGCAGTACTTC

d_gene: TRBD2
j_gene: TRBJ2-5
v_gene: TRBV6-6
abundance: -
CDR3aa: CASRRSGGFQETQYF
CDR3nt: TGTGCCAGCAGGCGGTCGGGGGGATTTCAAGAGACCCAGTACTTC

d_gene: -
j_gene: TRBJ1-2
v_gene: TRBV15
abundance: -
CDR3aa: CATSRGEGYGYTF
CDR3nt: TGTGCCACCAGCAGGGGGGAAGGGTACGGCTACACCTTC

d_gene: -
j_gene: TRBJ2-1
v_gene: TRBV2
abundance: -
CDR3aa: CASSATLSSYNEQFF
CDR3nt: TGTGCCAGCAGTGCAACCCTGAGCTCCTACAATGAGCAGTTCTTC

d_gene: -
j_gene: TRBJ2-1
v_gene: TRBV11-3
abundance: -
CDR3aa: CASSRSKGHNEQFF
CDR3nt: TGTGCCAGCAGCCGGAGTAAAGGTCACAATGAGCAGTTCTTC

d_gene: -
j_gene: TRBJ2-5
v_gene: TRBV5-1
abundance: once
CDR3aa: CASSLVGGQIQETQYF
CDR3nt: TGCGCCAGCAGCTTGGTCGGAGGCCAAATTCAAGAGACCCAGTACTTC

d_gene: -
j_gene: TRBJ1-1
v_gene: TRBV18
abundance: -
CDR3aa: CASSLQGNTEAFF
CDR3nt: TGTGCCAGCTCATTGCAGGGGAACACTGAAGCTTTCTTT

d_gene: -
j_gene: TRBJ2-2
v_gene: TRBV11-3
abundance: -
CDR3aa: CASSSRGGATGELFF
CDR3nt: TGTGCCAGCAGCTCTAGGGGGGGCGCCACCGGGGAGCTGTTTTTT

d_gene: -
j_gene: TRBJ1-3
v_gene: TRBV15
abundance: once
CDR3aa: CATSSGLGQPSGNTIYF
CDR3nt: TGTGCCACCAGCAGTGGGCTGGGGCAGCCCTCTGGAAACACCATATATTTT

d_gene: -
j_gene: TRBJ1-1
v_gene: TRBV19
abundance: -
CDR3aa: CASIPPGTGNTEAFF
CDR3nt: TGTGCCAGTATCCCACCCGGGACGGGGAACACTGAAGCTTTCTTT

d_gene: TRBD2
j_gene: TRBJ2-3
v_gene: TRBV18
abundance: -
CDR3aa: CASSRAGSGTDTQYF
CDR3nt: TGTGCCAGCTCACGAGCGGGGTCGGGAACAGATACGCAGTATTTT

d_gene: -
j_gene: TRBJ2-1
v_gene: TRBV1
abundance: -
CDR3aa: CTSSQAPRDYEDNEQFF
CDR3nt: TGCACCAGCAGCCAAGCCCCCAGAGACTATGAGGACAATGAGCAGTTCTTC